This is a list of T cell receptor beta chains from one sample in a study of shared clonotypes between healthy human individuals. Profiled with immunoSEQ multiplex PCR; TCRdb holds only in-frame clones, not every one. Seen here are about 710,000 clones, around 70% observed once, and the top ten hold under 2%. Sample: memory CD4+ T cells sorted from blood. Source of these receptors: a woman between 25 and 40 years old in good health. CDR3s include the opening cysteine and the closing phenylalanine or tryptophan. A D gene is named only where the DNA matches it firmly. Clone size, where shown, is once, few, many, or a class for clones that have expanded.

size,J,V,D,DNA,CDR3
NA,TRBJ2-7,TRBV21-1,NA,TGTGCCAGCAGCTCCGTAGACAGACCTCCCTACGAGCAGTACTTC,CASSSVDRPPYEQYF
NA,TRBJ2-1,TRBV19,TRBD2,TGTGCCAGTAGGACTAGCGGGCGCAATGAGCAGTTCTTC,CASRTSGRNEQFF
NA,TRBJ2-7,TRBV28,TRBD2,TGTGCCAGCAGTCAAGCGGGAGTATCCTACGAGCAGTACTTC,CASSQAGVSYEQYF
NA,TRBJ2-3,TRBV28,TRBD2,TGTGCCAGCAGTCCCGGACTAGCGGGAGGAGGTGCGAAAGATACGCAGTATTTT,CASSPGLAGGGAKDTQYF
once,TRBJ2-1,TRBV6-6,TRBD1,TGTGCCAGCAGTTATGGGACAGTCAATGAGCAGTTCTTC,CASSYGTVNEQFF
NA,TRBJ2-7,TRBV18,TRBD1,TGTGCCAGCTCACAGGGACAGGGGGCTCCCGGAACCTACGAGCAGTACTTC,CASSQGQGAPGTYEQYF
NA,TRBJ2-7,TRBV19,TRBD2,TGTGCCAGTAGTGCGGCGGGAGGTCCCTACGAGCAGTACTTC,CASSAAGGPYEQYF
few,TRBJ1-2,TRBV5-6,TRBD1,TGTGCCAGCAGCGACCTTGGGGACAGGGCTGGCTACACCTTC,CASSDLGDRAGYTF
few,TRBJ1-5,TRBV5-6,NA,TGTGCCAGCAGCTTGTATATGTCATCAGATAGCAATCAGCCCCAGCATTTT,CASSLYMSSDSNQPQHF
few,TRBJ2-7,TRBV28,TRBD2,TGTGCCAGCAGTTTAAATCTGGGTGCGGGAGGGCCCCACGAGCAGTACTTC,CASSLNLGAGGPHEQYF
once,TRBJ2-7,TRBV5-1,TRBD2,TGCGCCAGCAGCGCGACAGCGGGACTTGCTAGCGAGCAGTACTTC,CASSATAGLASEQYF
NA,TRBJ2-1,TRBV9,NA,TGTGCCAGCAGCCCAAGGAGTCAGCGCGCTGACAATGAGCAGTTCTTC,CASSPRSQRADNEQFF
NA,TRBJ2-1,TRBV11-2,NA,TGTGCCAGCAGCTCTTACCAGGGGAGCTACAATGAGCAGTTCTTC,CASSSYQGSYNEQFF
few,TRBJ2-3,TRBV5-1,TRBD2,TGCGCCAGCAGCACCCATCTAGCGGGGAATTTAGATACGCAGTATTTT,CASSTHLAGNLDTQYF
NA,TRBJ1-5,TRBV6-1,NA,TGTGCCAGCAGTGACCCGGGGCGGGGGTATTTGGCCCAGCATTTT,CASSDPGRGYLAQHF
NA,TRBJ2-6,TRBV7-2,NA,TGTGCCAGCAGCTTAGCAGTTGGAGGGGCCAACGTCCTGACTTTC,CASSLAVGGANVLTF
NA,TRBJ1-4,TRBV5-4,NA,TGTGCCAGCAGCTTGTACAGAGCTAATGAAAAACTGTTTTTT,CASSLYRANEKLFF
NA,TRBJ2-7,TRBV11-2,NA,TGTGCCAGCAGCTTAGTTAAGGGTTTGGAGCAGTACTTC,CASSLVKGLEQYF
NA,TRBJ1-1,TRBV10-2,TRBD1,TGCGCCAGCAGTTCCGGGACAGGGGGCCCCTGGGGCACTGAAGCTTTCTTT,CASSSGTGGPWGTEAFF
many,TRBJ1-2,TRBV6-6,NA,TGTGCCAGCAGTTACAAGGGGGGCTCCGACTATGGCTACACCTTC,CASSYKGGSDYGYTF
NA,TRBJ2-7,TRBV27,TRBD1,TGTGCCAGCAGTTTATCGGGGACAGGGATGGAGGGCTACGAGCAGTACTTC,CASSLSGTGMEGYEQYF
once,TRBJ2-5,TRBV18,NA,TGTGCCAGCTCACCGAGCGGGTCTACGGGGTTGGAGACCCAGTACTTC,CASSPSGSTGLETQYF
NA,TRBJ2-6,TRBV18,NA,TGTGCCAGCTCATATACAGGGCCCATGGTTGGTGGGGCCAACGTCCTGACTTTC,CASSYTGPMVGGANVLTF
many,TRBJ2-7,TRBV6-5,TRBD2,TGTGCCAGCAGCCGCGGGAGGACCTACGAGCAGTACTTC,CASSRGRTYEQYF
few,TRBJ2-7,TRBV19,TRBD1,TGTGCCAGTAAACGAGGGACAGCGAACGAGCAGTACTTC,CASKRGTANEQYF
few,TRBJ2-5,TRBV1,NA,TGCACCAGCAGCCGAGACACGATGGGACCAAACCCGTCCCTGGCGGAGACCCAGTACTTC,CTSSRDTMGPNPSLAETQYF
NA,TRBJ2-5,TRBV7-3,NA,TGTGCCAGCAGCTTTAGAGGGGGGCGAGTGGAGACCCAGTACTTC,CASSFRGGRVETQYF
NA,TRBJ1-3,TRBV2,NA,TGTGCCAGCAGTGAGTTGGAAACCATCTCTGGAAACACCATATATTTT,CASSELETISGNTIYF
NA,TRBJ2-7,TRBV2,NA,TGTGCCAGCAGTGAGGAGGTGTTCGGACCCTACGAGCAGTACTTC,CASSEEVFGPYEQYF